Presented here are 10 T cell receptor beta chains from one specimen sequenced in a study of blood T cell repertoires in COVID-19 (TCRdb year 2020). The library was generated by the immunoSEQ multiplex PCR assay. TCRdb obtained this table from immuneACCESS and retained in-frame rearrangements with V and J assigned. These tables miss some clones; where compared with another copy, unresolved V genes account for less than half of the shortfall, and the remainder is unexplained. Across this sample there are some 22,000 clones, with over 75% seen only once. The ten top clones hold roughly 22% of the sample. The sample comprised peripheral blood. These receptors were taken from a man aged 65 to 79 in a cohort sampled during active COVID-19.

The chain couples TRBV10-1 to TRBJ2-7, with D hard to call. The CDR3 is 16 residues long. The germline V and J ends were trimmed by 8 bases and 2 bases, with 22 bases remaining between them. The germline V gene has CDR1 WNHNN and CDR2 SYGVQD (reference sequence). Written as DNA, the CDR3 is TGCGCCAGCGTGGTGAGTGCCCAGACATCGACCTACGAGCAGTACTTC. Its translation is CASVVSAQTSTYEQYF.

This clone was counted once. The chain employs TRBV28 and TRBJ2-6, with D possibly TRBD2 on 5 matching bases. The CDR3 is 16 amino acids. The ends were cut back, 2 bases at V and 2 bases at J, with 10 bases in the middle. Germline lookup yields CDR1 MDHEN and CDR2 SYDVKM. CDR3 loop: CASSLGPRAGANVLTF. Written as DNA, the CDR3 is TGTGCCAGCAGTTTAGGGCCGAGGGCTGGGGCCAACGTCCTGACTTTC. The full variable domain, its missing parts supplied by reference TRBV28 and TRBJ2-6, is DVKVTQSSRYLVKRTGEKVFLECVQDMDHENMFWYRQDPGLGLRLIYFSYDVKMKEKGDIPEGYSVSREKKERFSLILESASTNQTSMYLCASSLGPRAGANVLTFGAGSRLTVL.

The V and J genes are TRBV5-1 and TRBJ2-1; no clear D gene. This CDR3 is built from 15 residues. Per the germline V gene, CDR1 is SGHRS and CDR2 is YFSETQ. V lost 1 base to trimming and J lost 8 bases, with 16 bases between them. The CDR3 spells CASSLFTHSSDEQFF. The CDR3 bases are TGCGCCAGCAGCTTGTTTACTCATTCGAGCGATGAGCAGTTCTTC.

The chain is built from TRBV10-3 and TRBJ2-5, with 8 bases fitting TRBD1. Germline V CDR1 and CDR2: ENHRY, SYGVKD. The trim removed 6 bases at V and 2 bases at J, leaving 11 bases unmatched. The CDR3 consists of 16 residues. The CDR3 spells CAISHGQGETQETQYF. The CDR3 DNA is TGTGCCATCAGCCATGGACAGGGCGAGACTCAAGAGACCCAGTACTTC.

The chain carries TRBV19 and TRBJ2-7; D is unresolved. The CDR3 loop spans 13 amino acids. The germline V gene encodes CDR1 LNHDA and CDR2 SQIVND (reference sequence). V lost 6 bases and J lost 0, with 9 bases in between. Here the CDR3 DNA reads TGTGCCAGTAGCGACGGGTCCTCCTACGAGCAGTACTTC. As protein: CASSDGSSYEQYF.

The rearrangement joins TRBV3-1 (or the pseudogene TRBV3-2) to TRBJ2-3, with 10 nucleotides matching TRBD2. The V gene's germline CDR1 is LGHDT and CDR2 YNNKEL (reference sequence). The CDR3 consists of 17 residues. V dropped 0 bases and J dropped 5; count of bases not matched to a gene: 8. The CDR3 loop reads CASSQDWLAGVKDTQYF. The CDR3, as DNA: TGTGCCAGCAGCCAAGATTGGCTAGCGGGAGTTAAAGATACGCAGTATTTT.

This chain links TRBV25-1 with TRBJ2-7, with D perhaps matching TRBD1 (5 bases). CDR3 length: 12 residues. CDR1 is MGHDK and CDR2 is SYGVNS in the germline V gene. Trimming left V 3 bases short and J 3 bases short, with 6 bases between. In DNA form, the CDR3 reads TGTGCCAGCAGTGACAGGGTCTACGAGCAGTACTTC. Protein product: CASSDRVYEQYF.

The V and J genes are TRBV2 and TRBJ2-5, with 9 bases fitting TRBD1. The trim removed 6 bases at V and 2 bases at J, leaving 4 bases unmatched. CDR3 length: 14 residues. The germline gives CDR1 SNHLY, CDR2 FYNNEI. The CDR3 reads CASSHDRGQETQYF. The CDR3 bases are TGTGCCAGCAGCCACGACAGGGGGCAAGAGACCCAGTACTTC.

V and J are TRBV6-1 and TRBJ1-1; TRBD1 matches at 9 bases. V lost 2 bases to trimming and J lost 13 bases; unmatched junction nucleotides: 8. The CDR3 has 13 residues. CDR1 is MNHNS and CDR2 is SASEGT in the germline V gene. The CDR3 nucleotides read TGTGCCAGCAGTGAACGGGACAGGGCGGGGGATTTCTTT. Translating it yields CASSERDRAGDFF.

This chain links TRBV24-1 with TRBJ1-2, with D possibly TRBD1 on 6 matching bases. This CDR3 comprises 14 residues. Trimming removed 3 bases from V and 8 bases from J, with 15 bases in between. CDR1 KGHDR and CDR2 SFDVKD come from the germline V gene. The CDR3 loop is CATSDGAGARGYTF. The CDR3 bases are TGTGCCACCAGTGATGGGGCGGGGGCGCGCGGCTACACCTTC.